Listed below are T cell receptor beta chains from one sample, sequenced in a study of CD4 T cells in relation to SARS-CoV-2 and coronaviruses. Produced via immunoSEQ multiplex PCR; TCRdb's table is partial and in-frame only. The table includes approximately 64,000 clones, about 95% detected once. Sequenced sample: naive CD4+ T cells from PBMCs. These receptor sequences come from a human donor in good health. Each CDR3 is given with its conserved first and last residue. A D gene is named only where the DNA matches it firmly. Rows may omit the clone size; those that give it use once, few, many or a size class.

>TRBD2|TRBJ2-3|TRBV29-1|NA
TGCAGCGTTGCGGGACTAGCGGGAGGTGCCACAGATACGCAGTATTTT
CSVAGLAGGATDTQYF
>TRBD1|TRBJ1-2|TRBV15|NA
TGTGCCACCAGCAGTGCCAACAGGGGGTCCTATGGCTACACCTTC
CATSSANRGSYGYTF
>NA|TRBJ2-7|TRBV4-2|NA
TGTGCCAGCAGCCAAGATCGCCAGAGCTACGAGCAGTACTTC
CASSQDRQSYEQYF
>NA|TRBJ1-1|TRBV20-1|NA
TGCAGTGCTAGTTTGACCTACGAAAACACTGAAGCTTTCTTT
CSASLTYENTEAFF
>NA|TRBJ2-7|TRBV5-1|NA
TGCGCCAGCAGCAGAACAGGCGCCTACGAGCAGTACTTC
CASSRTGAYEQYF
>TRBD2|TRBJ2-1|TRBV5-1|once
TGCGCCAGCACCCCTCTAGCGGGAGTTTATGAGCAGTTCTTC
CASTPLAGVYEQFF
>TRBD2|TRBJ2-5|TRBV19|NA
TGTGCCAGTAGTAGCGGACTAGCGGGATGGGGGAAAGAGACCCAGTACTTC
CASSSGLAGWGKETQYF
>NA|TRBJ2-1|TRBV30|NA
TGTGCCTGGAGCGCGAGAAGTGGCTACAATGAGCAGTTCTTC
CAWSARSGYNEQFF
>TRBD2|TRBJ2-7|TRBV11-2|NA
TGTGCCAGCAGCTCACCGGGACTACAGTACGAGCAGTACTTC
CASSSPGLQYEQYF
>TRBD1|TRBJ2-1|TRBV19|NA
TGTGCCAGTAGTATTCTGGGGCAGGGGGCCCTAAGTGAGCAGTTCTTC
CASSILGQGALSEQFF
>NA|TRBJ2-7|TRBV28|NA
TGTGCCAGCAGTTTGGCCAGCAGGGGAAACGAGCAGTACTTC
CASSLASRGNEQYF
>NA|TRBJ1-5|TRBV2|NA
TGTGCCAGCAGTGTAGGGAGGCAGCTCCAGCATTTT
CASSVGRQLQHF
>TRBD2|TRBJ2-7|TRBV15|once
TGTGCCACCAGCAAAGGACTAGCGGTCTCCTACGAGCAGTACTTC
CATSKGLAVSYEQYF
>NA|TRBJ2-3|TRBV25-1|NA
TGTGCCAGCAGTTCGGACACGTGGATGGATACGCAGTATTTT
CASSSDTWMDTQYF
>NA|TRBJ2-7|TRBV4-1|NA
TGCGCCAGCAGCCAACAAGCCGGACATAACTCCTACGAGCAGTACTTC
CASSQQAGHNSYEQYF
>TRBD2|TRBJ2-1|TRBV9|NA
TGTGCCAGCAGCGTATCGACTAGCGGGAGGTTGGATGAGCAGTTCTTC
CASSVSTSGRLDEQFF
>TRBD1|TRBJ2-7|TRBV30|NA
TGTGCCTGGAGTGTACAGGGGTCGTACGAGCAGTACTTC
CAWSVQGSYEQYF